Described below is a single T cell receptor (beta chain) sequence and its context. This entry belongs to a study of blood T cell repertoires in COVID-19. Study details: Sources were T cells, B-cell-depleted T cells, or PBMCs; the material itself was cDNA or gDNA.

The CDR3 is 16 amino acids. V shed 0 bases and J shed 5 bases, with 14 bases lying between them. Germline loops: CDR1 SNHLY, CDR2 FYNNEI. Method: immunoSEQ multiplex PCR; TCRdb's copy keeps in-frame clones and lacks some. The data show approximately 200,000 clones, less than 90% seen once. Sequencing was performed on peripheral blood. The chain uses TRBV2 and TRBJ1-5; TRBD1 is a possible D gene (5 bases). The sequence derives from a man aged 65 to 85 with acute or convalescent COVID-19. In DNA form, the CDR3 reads TGTGCCAGCAGTGAAGCGCTTGGGGCTGAAGATCAGCCCCAGCATTTT. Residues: CASSEALGAEDQPQHF.